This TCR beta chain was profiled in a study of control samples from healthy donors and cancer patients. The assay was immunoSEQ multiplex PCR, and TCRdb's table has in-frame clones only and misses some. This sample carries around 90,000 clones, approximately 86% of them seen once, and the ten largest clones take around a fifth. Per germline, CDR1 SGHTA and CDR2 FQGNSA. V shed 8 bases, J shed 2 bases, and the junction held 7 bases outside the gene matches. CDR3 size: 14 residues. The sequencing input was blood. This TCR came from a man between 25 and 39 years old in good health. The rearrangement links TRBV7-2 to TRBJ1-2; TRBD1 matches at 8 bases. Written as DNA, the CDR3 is TGTGCCAGCGGAAAACAGGGGGGGAACTATGGCTACACCTTC. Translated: CASGKQGGNYGYTF. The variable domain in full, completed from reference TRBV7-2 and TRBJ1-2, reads GAGVSQSPSNKVTEKGKDVELRCDPISGHTALYWYRQSLGQGLEFLIYFQGNSAPDKSGLPSDRFSAERTGGSVSTLTIQRTQQEDSAVYLCASGKQGGNYGYTFGSGTRLTVV.